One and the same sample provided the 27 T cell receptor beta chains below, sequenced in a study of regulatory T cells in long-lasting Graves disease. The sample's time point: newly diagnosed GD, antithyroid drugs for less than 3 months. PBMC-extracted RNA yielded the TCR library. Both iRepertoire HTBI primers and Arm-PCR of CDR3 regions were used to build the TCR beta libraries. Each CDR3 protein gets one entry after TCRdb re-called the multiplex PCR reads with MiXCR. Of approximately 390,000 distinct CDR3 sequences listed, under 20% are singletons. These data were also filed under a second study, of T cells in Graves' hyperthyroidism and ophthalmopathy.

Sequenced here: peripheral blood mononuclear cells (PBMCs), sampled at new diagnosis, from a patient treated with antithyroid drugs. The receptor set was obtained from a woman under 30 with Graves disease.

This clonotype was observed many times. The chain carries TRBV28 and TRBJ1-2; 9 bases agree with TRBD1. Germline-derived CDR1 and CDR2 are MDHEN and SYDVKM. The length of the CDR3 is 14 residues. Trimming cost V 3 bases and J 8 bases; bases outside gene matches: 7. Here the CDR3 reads CASSFPTGGKGYTF. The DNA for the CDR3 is TGTGCCAGCAGTTTCCCGACAGGGGGAAAGGGCTACACCTTC.

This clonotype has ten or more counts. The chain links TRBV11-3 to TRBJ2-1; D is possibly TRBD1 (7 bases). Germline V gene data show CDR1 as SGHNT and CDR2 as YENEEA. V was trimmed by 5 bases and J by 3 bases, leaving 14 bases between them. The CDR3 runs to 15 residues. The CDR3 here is CASSPRQGGYNEQFF. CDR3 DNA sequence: TGTGCCAGCAGCCCACGACAGGGAGGCTACAATGAGCAGTTCTTC.

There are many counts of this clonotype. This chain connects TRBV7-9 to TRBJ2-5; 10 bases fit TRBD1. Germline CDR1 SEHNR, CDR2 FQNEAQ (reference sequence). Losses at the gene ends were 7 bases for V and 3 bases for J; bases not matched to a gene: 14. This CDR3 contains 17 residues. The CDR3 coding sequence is TGTGCCAGCACTACTACCCGGGACAGGGGCCTTGAAGAGACCCAGTACTTC. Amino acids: CASTTTRDRGLEETQYF.

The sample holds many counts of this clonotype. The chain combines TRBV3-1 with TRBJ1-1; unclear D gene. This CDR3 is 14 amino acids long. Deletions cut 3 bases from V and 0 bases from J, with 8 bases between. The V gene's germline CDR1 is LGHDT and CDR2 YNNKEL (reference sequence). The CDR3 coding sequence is TGTGCCAGCAGCCAGAACGTCTTGAACACTGAAGCTTTCTTT. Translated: CASSQNVLNTEAFF.

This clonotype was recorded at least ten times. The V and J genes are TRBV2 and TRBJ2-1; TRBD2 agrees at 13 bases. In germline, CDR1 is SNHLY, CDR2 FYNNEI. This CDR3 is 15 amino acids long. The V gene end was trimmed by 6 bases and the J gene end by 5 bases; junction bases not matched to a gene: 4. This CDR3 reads CASSLLAGGNNEQFF. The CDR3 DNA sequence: TGTGCCAGCAGCTTACTAGCGGGAGGGAACAATGAGCAGTTCTTC.

The CDR3: CASSEARGGEKLFF. In DNA, the CDR3 is TGTGCCAGCAGTGAAGCTAGGGGAGGGGAAAAACTGTTTTTT. The genes are TRBV6-1 and TRBJ1-4; tentative D call: TRBD1 (5 bases). This CDR3 is built from 14 residues. CDR1 MNHNS and CDR2 SASEGT come from the germline V gene. Trimming left V 0 bases short and J 8 bases short, with 10 bases between.

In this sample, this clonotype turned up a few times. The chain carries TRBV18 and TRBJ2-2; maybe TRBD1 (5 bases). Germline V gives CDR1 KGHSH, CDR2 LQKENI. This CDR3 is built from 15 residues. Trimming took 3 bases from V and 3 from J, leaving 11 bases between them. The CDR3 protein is CASSPYRTYTGELFF. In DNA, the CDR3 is TGTGCCAGCTCACCTTACAGGACATACACCGGGGAGCTGTTTTTT.

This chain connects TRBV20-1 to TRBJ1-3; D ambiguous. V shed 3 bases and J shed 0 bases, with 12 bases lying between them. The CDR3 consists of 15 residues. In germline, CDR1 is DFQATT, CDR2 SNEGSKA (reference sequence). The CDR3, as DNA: TGCAGTGCTAGGGGTCCGGCGGCCTCTGGAAACACCATATATTTT. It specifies CSARGPAASGNTIYF.

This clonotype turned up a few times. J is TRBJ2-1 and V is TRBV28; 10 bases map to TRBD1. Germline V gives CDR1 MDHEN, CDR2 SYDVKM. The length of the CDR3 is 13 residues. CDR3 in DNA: TGTGGAACGGGGGACAGGGGATTAAATGAGCAGTTCTTC. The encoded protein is CGTGDRGLNEQFF.

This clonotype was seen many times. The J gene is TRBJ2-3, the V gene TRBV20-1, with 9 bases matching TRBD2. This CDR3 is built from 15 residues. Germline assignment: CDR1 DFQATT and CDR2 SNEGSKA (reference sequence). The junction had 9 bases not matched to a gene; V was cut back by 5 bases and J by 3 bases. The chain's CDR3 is CSAGLGREGTDTQYF. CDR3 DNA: TGCAGTGCTGGACTCGGGCGGGAGGGAACAGATACGCAGTATTTT.

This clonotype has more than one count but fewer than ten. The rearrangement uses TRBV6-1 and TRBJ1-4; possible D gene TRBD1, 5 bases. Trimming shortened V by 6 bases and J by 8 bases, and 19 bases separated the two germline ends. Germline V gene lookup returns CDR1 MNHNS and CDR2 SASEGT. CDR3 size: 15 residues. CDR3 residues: CASRLLRQGNEKLFF. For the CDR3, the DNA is TGTGCCAGCAGATTATTGAGGCAGGGAAACGAAAAACTGTTTTTT.

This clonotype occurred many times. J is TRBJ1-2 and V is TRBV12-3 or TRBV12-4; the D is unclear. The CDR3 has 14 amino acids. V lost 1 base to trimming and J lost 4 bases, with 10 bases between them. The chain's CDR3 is CASSLEGPGYGYTF. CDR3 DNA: TGTGCCAGCAGTTTAGAAGGGCCTGGCTATGGCTACACCTTC.

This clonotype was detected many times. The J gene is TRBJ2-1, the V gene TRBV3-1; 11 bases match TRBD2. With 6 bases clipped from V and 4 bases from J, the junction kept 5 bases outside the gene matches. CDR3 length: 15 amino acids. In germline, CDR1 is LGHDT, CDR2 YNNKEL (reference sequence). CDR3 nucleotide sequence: TGTGCCAGCAGTCCTAGCGGGGGGCCTTACAATGAGCAGTTCTTC. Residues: CASSPSGGPYNEQFF.

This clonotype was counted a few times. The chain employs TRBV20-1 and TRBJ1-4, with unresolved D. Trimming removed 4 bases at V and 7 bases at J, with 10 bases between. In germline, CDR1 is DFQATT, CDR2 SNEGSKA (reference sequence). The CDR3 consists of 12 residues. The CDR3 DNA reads TGCAGTGCTAACTGGATACTTGAAAAACTGTTTTTT. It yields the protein CSANWILEKLFF.

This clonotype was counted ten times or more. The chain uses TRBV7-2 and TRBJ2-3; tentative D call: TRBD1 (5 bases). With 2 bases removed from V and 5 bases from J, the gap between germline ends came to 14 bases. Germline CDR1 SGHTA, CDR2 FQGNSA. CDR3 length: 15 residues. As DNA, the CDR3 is TGTGCCAGCAGCTTATTGGCAGGGTGGGGAGATACGCAGTATTTT. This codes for CASSLLAGWGDTQYF.

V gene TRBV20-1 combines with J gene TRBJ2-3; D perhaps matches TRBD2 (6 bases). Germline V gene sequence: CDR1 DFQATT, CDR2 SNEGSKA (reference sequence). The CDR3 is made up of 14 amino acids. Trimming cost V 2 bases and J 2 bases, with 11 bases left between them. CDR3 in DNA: TGCAGTGCTAGACTTACTAGCCCCACAGATACGCAGTATTTT. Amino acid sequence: CSARLTSPTDTQYF.

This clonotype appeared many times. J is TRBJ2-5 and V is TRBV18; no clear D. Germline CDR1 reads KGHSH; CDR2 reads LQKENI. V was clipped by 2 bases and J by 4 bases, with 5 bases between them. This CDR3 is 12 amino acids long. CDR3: CASSPDRETQYF. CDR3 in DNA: TGTGCCAGCTCACCAGACCGAGAGACCCAGTACTTC.

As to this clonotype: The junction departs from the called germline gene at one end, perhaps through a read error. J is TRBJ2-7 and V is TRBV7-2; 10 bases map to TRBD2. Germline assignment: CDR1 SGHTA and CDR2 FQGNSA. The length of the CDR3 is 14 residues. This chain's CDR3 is CASSLEGSGGPRNF. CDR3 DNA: TGTGCCAGCAGCTTAGAGGGTAGCGGGGGGCCCCGAAACTTC.

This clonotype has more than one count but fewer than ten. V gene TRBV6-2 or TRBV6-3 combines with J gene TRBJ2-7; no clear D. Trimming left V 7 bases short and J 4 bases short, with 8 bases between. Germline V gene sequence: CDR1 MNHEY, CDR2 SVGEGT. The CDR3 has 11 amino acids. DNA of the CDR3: TGTGCCAGCACCTCCAATTACGAGCAGTACTTC. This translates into CASTSNYEQYF.

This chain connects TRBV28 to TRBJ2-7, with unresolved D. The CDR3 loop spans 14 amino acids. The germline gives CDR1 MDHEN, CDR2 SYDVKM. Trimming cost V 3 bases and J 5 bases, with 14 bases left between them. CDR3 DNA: TGTGCCAGCAGTTTTAGGGCTGGATGGAACGAGCAGTACTTC. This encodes CASSFRAGWNEQYF.

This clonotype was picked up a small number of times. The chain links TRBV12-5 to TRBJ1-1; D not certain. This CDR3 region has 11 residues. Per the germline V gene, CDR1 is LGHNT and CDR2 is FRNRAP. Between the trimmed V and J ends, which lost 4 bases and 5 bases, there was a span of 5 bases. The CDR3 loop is CASGSSTEAFF. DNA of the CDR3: TGTGCTAGTGGTTCATCAACTGAAGCTTTCTTT.

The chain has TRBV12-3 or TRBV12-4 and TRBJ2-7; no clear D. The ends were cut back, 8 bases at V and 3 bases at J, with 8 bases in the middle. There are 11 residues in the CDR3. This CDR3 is CASGMYYEQYF. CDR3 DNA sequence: TGTGCCAGCGGGATGTACTACGAGCAGTACTTC.

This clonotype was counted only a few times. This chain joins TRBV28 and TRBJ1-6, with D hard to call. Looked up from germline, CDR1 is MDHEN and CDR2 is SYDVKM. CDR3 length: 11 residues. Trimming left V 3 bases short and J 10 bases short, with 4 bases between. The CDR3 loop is CASSFRSPLHF. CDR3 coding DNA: TGTGCCAGCAGTTTTAGATCACCCCTCCACTTT.

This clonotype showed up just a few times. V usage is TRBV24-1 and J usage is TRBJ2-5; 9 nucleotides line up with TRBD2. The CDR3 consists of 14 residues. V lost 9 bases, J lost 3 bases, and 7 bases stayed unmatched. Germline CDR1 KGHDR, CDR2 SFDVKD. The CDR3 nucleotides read TGTGCCACCCAGCGCGGGGGGGCCGAAGAGACCCAGTACTTC. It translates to CATQRGGAEETQYF.

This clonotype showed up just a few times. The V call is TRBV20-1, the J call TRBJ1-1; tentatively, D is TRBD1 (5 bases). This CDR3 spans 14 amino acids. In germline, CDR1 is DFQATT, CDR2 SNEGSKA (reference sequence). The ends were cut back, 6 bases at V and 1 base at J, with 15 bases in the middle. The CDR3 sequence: CSARPGGTNTEAFF. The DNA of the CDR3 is TGCAGTGCCAGACCGGGGGGTACGAACACTGAAGCTTTCTTT.

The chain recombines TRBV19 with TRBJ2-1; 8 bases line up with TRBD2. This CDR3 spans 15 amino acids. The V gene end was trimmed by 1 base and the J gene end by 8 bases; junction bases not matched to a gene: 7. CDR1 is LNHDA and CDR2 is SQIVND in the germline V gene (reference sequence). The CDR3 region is CASSIVAGMRDEQFF. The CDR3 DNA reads TGTGCCAGTAGTATAGTAGCGGGAATGAGAGATGAGCAGTTCTTC.

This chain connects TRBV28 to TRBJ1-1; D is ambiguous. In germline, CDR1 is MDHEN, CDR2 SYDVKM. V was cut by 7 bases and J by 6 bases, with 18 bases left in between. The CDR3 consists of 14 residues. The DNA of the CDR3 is TGTGCCAGCACCTGGTCCCCACCGGACGCTGAAGCTTTCTTT. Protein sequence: CASTWSPPDAEAFF.